Sequencing of this T cell receptor beta chain was carried out in a study of human T cells and chemical hapten exposure. This clonotype was seen at least ten times. As to time point: patch test 1, 2 weeks after DPC sensitization. Treatment: therapeutic diphenylcyclopropenone sensitization with weekly scalp DPC. TCRdb independently ran MiXCR on the RACE reads; one entry per CDR3 protein. The table shows some 87,000 distinct CDR3 sequences, with 10% occurring only once. This CDR3 contains 16 residues. Germline assignment: CDR1 SGHVS and CDR2 FNYEAQ. With 0 bases clipped from V and 3 bases from J, the junction kept 7 bases outside the gene matches.

The material sequenced was whole blood, taken in connection with sensitization to the hapten diphenylcyclopropenone (DPC). This sequence originates from a woman aged 45-59 years with alopecia areata. Some clones in this sample may be carry-over from other donors' samples. The V call is TRBV7-6, the J call TRBJ2-7, with TRBD2 matching 8 bases. CDR3 region: CASSLAGSSGGYEQYF. The CDR3 coding sequence is TGTGCCAGCAGCTTAGCAGGTTCAAGCGGGGGCTACGAGCAGTACTTC.